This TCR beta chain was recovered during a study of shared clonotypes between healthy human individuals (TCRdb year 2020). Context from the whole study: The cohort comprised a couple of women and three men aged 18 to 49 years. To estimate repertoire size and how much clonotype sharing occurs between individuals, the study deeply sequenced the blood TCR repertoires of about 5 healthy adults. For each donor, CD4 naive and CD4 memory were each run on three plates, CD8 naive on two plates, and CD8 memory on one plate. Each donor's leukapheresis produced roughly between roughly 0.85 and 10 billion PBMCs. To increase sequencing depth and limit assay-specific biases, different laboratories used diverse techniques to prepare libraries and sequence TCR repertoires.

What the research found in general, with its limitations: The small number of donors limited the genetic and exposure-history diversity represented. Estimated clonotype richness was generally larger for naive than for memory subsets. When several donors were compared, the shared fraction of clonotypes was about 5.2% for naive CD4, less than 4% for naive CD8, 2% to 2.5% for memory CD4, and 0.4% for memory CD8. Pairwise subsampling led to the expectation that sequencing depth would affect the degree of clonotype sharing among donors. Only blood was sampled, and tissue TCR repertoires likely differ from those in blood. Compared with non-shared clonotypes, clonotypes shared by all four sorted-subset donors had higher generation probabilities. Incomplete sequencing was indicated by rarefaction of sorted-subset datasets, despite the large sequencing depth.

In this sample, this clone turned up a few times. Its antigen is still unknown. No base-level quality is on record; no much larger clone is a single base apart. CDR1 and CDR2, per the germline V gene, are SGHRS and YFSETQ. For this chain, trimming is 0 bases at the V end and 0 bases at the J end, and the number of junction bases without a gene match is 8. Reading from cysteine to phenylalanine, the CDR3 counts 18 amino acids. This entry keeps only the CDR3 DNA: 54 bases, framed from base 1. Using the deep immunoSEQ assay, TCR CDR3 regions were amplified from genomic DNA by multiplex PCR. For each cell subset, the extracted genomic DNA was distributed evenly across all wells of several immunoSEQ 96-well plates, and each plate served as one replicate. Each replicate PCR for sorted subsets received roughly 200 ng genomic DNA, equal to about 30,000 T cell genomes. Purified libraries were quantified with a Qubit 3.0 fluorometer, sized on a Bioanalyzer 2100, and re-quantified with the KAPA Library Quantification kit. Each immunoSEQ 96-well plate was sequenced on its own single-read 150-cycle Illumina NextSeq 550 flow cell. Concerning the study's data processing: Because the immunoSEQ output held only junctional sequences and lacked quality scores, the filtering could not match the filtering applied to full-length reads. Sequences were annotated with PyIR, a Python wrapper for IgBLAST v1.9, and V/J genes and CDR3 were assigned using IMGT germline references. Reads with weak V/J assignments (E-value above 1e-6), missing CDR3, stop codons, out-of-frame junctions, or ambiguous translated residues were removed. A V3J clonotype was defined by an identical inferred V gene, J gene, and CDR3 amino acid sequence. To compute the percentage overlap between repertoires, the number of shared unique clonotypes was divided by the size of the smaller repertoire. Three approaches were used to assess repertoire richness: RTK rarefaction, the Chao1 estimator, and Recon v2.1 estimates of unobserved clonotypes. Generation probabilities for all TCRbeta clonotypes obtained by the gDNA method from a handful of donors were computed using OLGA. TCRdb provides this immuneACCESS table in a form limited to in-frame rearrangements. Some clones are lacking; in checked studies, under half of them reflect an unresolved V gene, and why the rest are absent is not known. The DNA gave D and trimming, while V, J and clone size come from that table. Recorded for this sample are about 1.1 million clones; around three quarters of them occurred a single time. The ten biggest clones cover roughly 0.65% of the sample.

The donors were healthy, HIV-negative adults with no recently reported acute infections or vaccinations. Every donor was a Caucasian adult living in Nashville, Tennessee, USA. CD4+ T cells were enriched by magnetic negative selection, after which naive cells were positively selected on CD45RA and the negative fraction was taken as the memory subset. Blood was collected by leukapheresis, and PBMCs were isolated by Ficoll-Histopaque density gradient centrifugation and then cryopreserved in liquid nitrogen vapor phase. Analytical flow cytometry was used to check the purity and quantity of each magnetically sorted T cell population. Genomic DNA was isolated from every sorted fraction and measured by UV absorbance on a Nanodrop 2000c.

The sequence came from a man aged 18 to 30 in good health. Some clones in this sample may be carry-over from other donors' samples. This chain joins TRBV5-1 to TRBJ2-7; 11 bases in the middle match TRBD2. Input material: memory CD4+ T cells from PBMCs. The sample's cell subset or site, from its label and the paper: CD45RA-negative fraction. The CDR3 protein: CASSLAPLAGGISYEQYF. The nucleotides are TGCGCCAGCAGCTTGGCCCCATTAGCGGGAGGGATCTCCTACGAGCAGTACTTC. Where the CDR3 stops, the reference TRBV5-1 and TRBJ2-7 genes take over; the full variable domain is KAGVTQTPRYLIKTRGQQVTLSCSPISGHRSVSWYQQTPGQGLQFLFEYFSETQRNKGNFPGRFSGRQFSNSRSEMNVSTLELGDSALYLCASSLAPLAGGISYEQYFGPGTRLTVT.